The T cell receptor (beta chain) under discussion was sequenced for a study of blood T cell repertoires in COVID-19. Study-wide background: Donors in the United States, Italy and Spain gave samples during acute or convalescent COVID-19.

With 1 base removed from V and 1 base from J, the gap between germline ends came to 7 bases. CDR1 is MGHRA and CDR2 is YSYEKL in the germline V gene. This CDR3 is 14 amino acids long. Authors' methods: Estimation of nucleated cell counts was performed using reference gene primer amplification. TCRdb's copy holds only in-frame clones and misses some; the assay was immunoSEQ multiplex PCR. V and J calls plus clone size are reproduced from that table; the DNA served to infer D and trimming. The sample comprises about 40,000 clones, just under 85% of which are singletons, and roughly 2.5% rests with the top ten.

V usage is TRBV4-1 and J usage is TRBJ1-1, with no clear D. Sequencing was carried out using peripheral blood. This TCR was sampled from a woman aged 60-75 years with acute or convalescent COVID-19. CDR3 amino acids: CASSQVQQNTEAFF. CDR3 DNA sequence: TGCGCCAGCAGCCAAGTACAGCAGAACACTGAAGCTTTCTTT.